These 13 T cell receptor beta chains came from one sample sequenced in a study of human T cells and chemical hapten exposure. MiXCR, run by TCRdb on the RACE reads, gives a single entry per CDR3 protein. This sample has approximately 370,000 distinct CDR3 sequences; around 5.5% occur once, and the top ten carry about 8.2%. The time point was: pre-sensitization, week 0. Specified treatment: therapeutic diphenylcyclopropenone sensitization with weekly scalp DPC. The sequenced sample was whole blood, obtained in connection with sensitization to the hapten diphenylcyclopropenone (DPC). All receptors derive from a woman aged 18-30 years with alopecia areata. Some clones in this sample may be carry-over from other donors' samples.

This clonotype was detected many times. The chain joins TRBV4-2 to TRBJ1-5, with D perhaps matching TRBD1 (5 bases). Trimming removed 0 bases from V and 7 bases from J, with 7 bases in between. CDR1 and CDR2 (germline): LGHNA, YNFKEQ. This CDR3 is built from 13 residues. The CDR3 bases are TGTGCCAGCAGCCAAGAACGGGGCCAGCCCCAGCATTTT. Translated, it gives CASSQERGQPQHF.

This clonotype has at least ten counts. The V gene is TRBV6-5, the J gene TRBJ1-2, with no clear D. V was clipped by 6 bases and J by 2 bases, with 13 bases between them. CDR3 length: 14 amino acids. CDR1 is MNHEY and CDR2 is SVGAGI in the germline V gene. The DNA for the CDR3 is TGTGCCAGCAGCCGTGACGGGGAGAACTATGGCTACACCTTC. This sequence encodes CASSRDGENYGYTF.

In this sample, this clonotype turned up many times. The rearrangement joins TRBV21-1 to TRBJ2-2; the listed D gene, TRBD2, was not tested against the DNA. TRBV21-1 is a listed pseudogene. CDR3 length: 18 residues. CDR3 bases: TGTGCCAGCAGCAAAGTTAGGGGAAGCGGGGACTTCACCGGGGAGCTGTTTTTT. Its protein product is CASSKVRGSGDFTGELFF.

The chain has TRBV27 and TRBJ2-3; 9 nucleotides line up with TRBD2. The V gene's germline CDR1 is MNHEY and CDR2 SMNVEV (reference sequence). The V gene end was trimmed by 7 bases and the J gene end by 5 bases; junction bases not matched to a gene: 10. This CDR3 is 15 amino acids long. In nucleotides, the CDR3 is TGTGCCAGCACCCTAGCTAGCGGGGATGGAGATACGCAGTATTTT. This gives the protein CASTLASGDGDTQYF.

The J gene is TRBJ1-2, the V gene TRBV4-1, with D hard to call. Germline V gene sequence: CDR1 MGHRA, CDR2 YSYEKL. The CDR3 is 16 amino acids. V lost 0 bases and J lost 1, with 12 bases in between. The CDR3 DNA follows: TGCGCCAGCAGCCAAGAGTCGCAGGTGATTAACTATGGCTACACCTTC. Translation gives CASSQESQVINYGYTF.

This clonotype turned up a few times. This CDR3 is CASSEMGGATYEQYF. The CDR3 DNA sequence: TGTGCCAGCAGCGAAATGGGAGGGGCTACCTACGAGCAGTACTTC. The V and J genes are TRBV9 and TRBJ2-7; TRBD2 matches 7 bases. V lost 3 bases and J lost 2; bases outside the gene matches: 8. The germline V gene has CDR1 SGDLS and CDR2 YYNGEE. The CDR3 contains 15 residues.

The chain is built from TRBV12-3 or TRBV12-4 and TRBJ2-3; 9 bases line up with TRBD1. This CDR3 has 15 residues. The V gene end was trimmed by 6 bases and the J gene end by 4 bases; junction bases not matched to a gene: 8. Here the CDR3 reads CASSPGDRVADTQYF. CDR3 coding DNA: TGTGCCAGCAGCCCGGGGGACAGGGTCGCAGATACGCAGTATTTT.

This clonotype turned up a few times. V is TRBV20-1 and J is TRBJ2-3; D remains unclear. The CDR3 runs 14 residues. Looked up from germline, CDR1 is DFQATT and CDR2 is SNEGSKA (reference sequence). With 6 bases removed from V and 0 bases from J, the gap between germline ends came to 13 bases. This CDR3 reads CSADTPKSTDTQYF. In DNA, the CDR3 is TGCAGTGCCGACACTCCGAAGAGCACAGATACGCAGTATTTT.

This clonotype came up a few times. The chain couples TRBV7-3 to TRBJ1-6; TRBD1 matches 8 bases. This CDR3 has 14 amino acids. Germline CDR1 reads SGHTA; CDR2 reads FQGTGA. With 8 bases clipped from V and 8 bases from J, the junction kept 8 bases outside the gene matches. The CDR3 coding sequence is TGTGCCAGCTCGCTGTCAGGGGGCGATTCACCCCTCCACTTT. It encodes CASSLSGGDSPLHF.

This clonotype was counted only a few times. The CDR3 here is CASGGGGRNQPQHF. The CDR3 DNA sequence: TGTGCTAGTGGGGGAGGGGGTCGCAATCAGCCCCAGCATTTT. This rearrangement joins TRBV12-5 to TRBJ1-5; possible D gene TRBD1, 6 bases. CDR1 is LGHNT and CDR2 is FRNRAP in the germline V gene. This CDR3 is 14 amino acids long. V was shortened by 6 bases and J by 2 bases, with 11 bases between the two germline ends.

The genes are TRBV7-2 and TRBJ1-1; 11 bases agree with TRBD1. The CDR3 is made up of 17 amino acids. Germline V gene data show CDR1 as SGHTA and CDR2 as FQGNSA. With V trimmed by 2 bases and J by 2 bases, 7 bases remained unmatched. The chain's CDR3 is CASSLKVRTGGNTEAFF. The CDR3, as DNA: TGTGCCAGCAGCTTAAAAGTTAGGACAGGGGGCAACACTGAAGCTTTCTTT.

This clonotype was detected ten times or more. CDR3 amino acids: CASTTPGTNYGYTF. CDR3 coding DNA: TGTGCCAGCACTACGCCAGGGACGAACTATGGCTACACCTTC. The chain is built from TRBV6-6 and TRBJ1-2, with D possibly being TRBD1 (5 bases). CDR1 and CDR2 from the germline V gene are MNHNY and SVGAGI (reference sequence). Deletions cut 7 bases from V and 2 bases from J, with 14 bases between. This CDR3 spans 14 amino acids.

This clonotype was recorded at least ten times. This sequence joins TRBV29-1 and TRBJ2-7, with D tentatively TRBD1 (5 bases). Germline V lookup: CDR1 SQVTM, CDR2 ANQGSEA. The CDR3 runs 11 residues. Trimming removed 4 bases from V and 8 bases from J, with 12 bases in between. CDR3 DNA: TGCAGCGTTGGGTCGACAGATAAGCAGTACTTC. It encodes CSVGSTDKQYF.